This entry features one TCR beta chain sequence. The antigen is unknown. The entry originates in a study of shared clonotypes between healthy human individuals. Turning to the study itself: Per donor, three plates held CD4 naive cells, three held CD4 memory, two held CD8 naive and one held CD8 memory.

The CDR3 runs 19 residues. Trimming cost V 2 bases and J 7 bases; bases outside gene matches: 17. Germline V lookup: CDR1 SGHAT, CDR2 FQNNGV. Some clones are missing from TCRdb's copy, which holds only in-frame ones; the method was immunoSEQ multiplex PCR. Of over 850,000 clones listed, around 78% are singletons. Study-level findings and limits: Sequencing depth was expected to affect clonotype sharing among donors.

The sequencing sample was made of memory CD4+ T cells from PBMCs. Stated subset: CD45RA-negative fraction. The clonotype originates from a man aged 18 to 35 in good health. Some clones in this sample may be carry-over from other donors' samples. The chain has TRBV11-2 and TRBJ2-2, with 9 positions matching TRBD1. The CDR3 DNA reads TGTGCCAGCAGCTTATCACAGGGGGCGTCTTACCCGGCGGGCGGGGAGCTGTTTTTT. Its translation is CASSLSQGASYPAGGELFF.